What follows is one TCR beta chain and its context. Participants, 18 to 89 years old, spanned more than 20 US areas. Method: immunoSEQ multiplex PCR; TCRdb's copy keeps in-frame clones and lacks some. The sample records around 250,000 clones, about 81% being singletons. These data belong to a study of blood T cell repertoires in COVID-19. Study-wide background: Sites across the United States, Italy and Spain contributed samples from acute and convalescent COVID-19. From T cells, B-cell-depleted T cells, or PBMCs came the material, which was cDNA or gDNA.

Germline CDR1 and CDR2: DFQATT and SNEGSKA (reference sequence). The CDR3 covers 11 residues. Trimming left V 6 bases short and J 10 bases short, with 12 bases between. Sequencing input: PBMCs or T cells enriched from blood (not recorded which). This sequence joins TRBV20-1 and TRBJ2-2; weak D call: TRBD2 (5 bases). The sequence was collected from a man aged 25 to 45 with acute COVID-19. CDR3 region: CSAGARLELFF. Here the CDR3 DNA reads TGCAGTGCGGGAGCCCGTTTGGAGCTGTTTTTT.